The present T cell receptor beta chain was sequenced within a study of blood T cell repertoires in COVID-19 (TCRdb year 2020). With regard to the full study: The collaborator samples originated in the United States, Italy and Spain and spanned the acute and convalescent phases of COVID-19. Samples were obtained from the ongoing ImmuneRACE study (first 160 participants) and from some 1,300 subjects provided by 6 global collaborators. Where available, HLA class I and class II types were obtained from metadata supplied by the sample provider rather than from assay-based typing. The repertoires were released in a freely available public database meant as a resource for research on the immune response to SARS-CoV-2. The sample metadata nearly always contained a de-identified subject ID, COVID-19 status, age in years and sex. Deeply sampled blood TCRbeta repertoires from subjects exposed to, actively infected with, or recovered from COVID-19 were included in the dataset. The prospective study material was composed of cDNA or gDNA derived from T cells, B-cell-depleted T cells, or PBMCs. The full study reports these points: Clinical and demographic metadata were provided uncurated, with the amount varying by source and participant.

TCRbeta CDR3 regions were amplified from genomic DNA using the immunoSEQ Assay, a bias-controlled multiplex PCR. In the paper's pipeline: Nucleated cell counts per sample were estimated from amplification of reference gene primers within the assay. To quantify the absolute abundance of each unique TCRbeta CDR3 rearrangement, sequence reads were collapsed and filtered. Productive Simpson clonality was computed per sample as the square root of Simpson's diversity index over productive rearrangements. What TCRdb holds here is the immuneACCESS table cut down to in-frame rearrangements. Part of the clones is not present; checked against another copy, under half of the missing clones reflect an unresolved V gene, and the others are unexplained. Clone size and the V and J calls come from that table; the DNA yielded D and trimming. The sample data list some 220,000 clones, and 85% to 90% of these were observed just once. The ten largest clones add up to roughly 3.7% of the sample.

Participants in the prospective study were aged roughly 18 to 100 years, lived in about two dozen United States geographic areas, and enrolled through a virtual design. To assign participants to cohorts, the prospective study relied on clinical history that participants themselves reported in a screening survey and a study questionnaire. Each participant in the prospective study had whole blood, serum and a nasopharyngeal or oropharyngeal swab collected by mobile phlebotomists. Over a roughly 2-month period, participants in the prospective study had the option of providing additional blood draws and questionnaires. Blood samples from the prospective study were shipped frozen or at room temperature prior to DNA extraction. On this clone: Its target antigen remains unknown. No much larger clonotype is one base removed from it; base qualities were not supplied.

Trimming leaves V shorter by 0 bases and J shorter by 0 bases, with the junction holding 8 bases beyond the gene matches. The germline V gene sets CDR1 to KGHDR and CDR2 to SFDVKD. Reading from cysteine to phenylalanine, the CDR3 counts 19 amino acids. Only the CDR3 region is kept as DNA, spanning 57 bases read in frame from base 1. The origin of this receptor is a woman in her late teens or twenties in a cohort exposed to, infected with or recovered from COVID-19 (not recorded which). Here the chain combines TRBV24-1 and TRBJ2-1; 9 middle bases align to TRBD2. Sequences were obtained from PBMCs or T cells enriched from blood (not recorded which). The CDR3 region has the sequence CATSDLRSDSGSSYNEQFF. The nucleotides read TGTGCCACCAGTGATTTGCGATCAGATAGCGGGAGCTCCTACAATGAGCAGTTCTTC.